The 26 T cell receptor beta chains reported below all come from one sample, sequenced in a study of control samples from healthy donors and cancer patients. The method was immunoSEQ multiplex PCR; TCRdb's version includes in-frame clones alone and lacks a portion of them. The sample consists of 64,000 or so clones, roughly 90% of them appearing once. Sequenced: PBMCs. The receptors here all came from a man in his forties with colorectal cancer.

V gene TRBV7-8 combines with J gene TRBJ2-1, with D unresolved. The V end was cut by 1 base, the J end by 9 bases, with 10 bases between. The CDR3 has 13 residues. The V gene's germline CDR1 is SGHVS and CDR2 FQNEAQ. The CDR3 DNA reads TGTGCCAGCAGCTTAGACGTTAAGGCTGAGCAGTTCTTC. Translation gives CASSLDVKAEQFF. The full variable domain, with the rest looked up from reference TRBV7-8 and TRBJ2-1, is GAGVSQSPRYKVAKRGQDVALRCDPISGHVSLFWYQQALGQGPEFLTYFQNEAQLDKSGLPSDRFFAERPEGSVSTLKIQRTQQEDSAVYLCASSLDVKAEQFFGPGTRLTVL.

The chain combines TRBV2 with TRBJ2-1; TRBD1 agrees at 7 bases. The CDR3 is 13 amino acids. With 6 bases clipped from V and 6 bases from J, the junction kept 5 bases outside the gene matches. Per germline, CDR1 SNHLY and CDR2 FYNNEI. The CDR3 sequence: CASSVDRANEQFF. In nucleotides, the CDR3 is TGTGCCAGCAGCGTCGACAGGGCCAATGAGCAGTTCTTC.

The V and J genes are TRBV24-1 and TRBJ2-3; tentatively, D is TRBD1 (6 bases). V was cut by 7 bases and J by 2 bases, with 18 bases left in between. The germline V gene has CDR1 KGHDR and CDR2 SFDVKD. The CDR3 has 16 amino acids. The CDR3 region is CATSDAGTLFTDTQYF. The CDR3, as DNA: TGTGCCACCAGCGACGCCGGGACACTTTTCACAGATACGCAGTATTTT.

This clone was recorded a few times. The CDR3 sequence is CASSRNRNSYEQYF. CDR3 bases: TGTGCCAGCAGCCGGAACAGGAACTCCTACGAGCAGTACTTC. The chain joins TRBV14 to TRBJ2-7, with D perhaps TRBD1 (5 bases). The V gene's germline CDR1 is SGHDN and CDR2 FVKESK. Trimming left V 4 bases short and J 0 bases short, with 10 bases between. CDR3 length: 14 amino acids.

The chain combines TRBV6-5 with TRBJ2-3, with TRBD1 matching over 9 bases. After removal of 6 bases from V and 9 bases from J, the junction contained 7 bases not matched to a gene. Germline V lookup: CDR1 MNHEY, CDR2 SVGAGI. This CDR3 is 13 amino acids long. CDR3 bases: TGTGCCAGCAGGTCGAACGGACAGGGGACGCAGTATTTT. The encoded protein is CASRSNGQGTQYF.

The CDR3 loop is CASSQDLPGIGSKQFF. As DNA, the CDR3 is TGCGCCAGCAGCCAAGATCTGCCAGGTATCGGGTCTAAGCAGTTCTTC. This chain joins TRBV4-3 and TRBJ2-1; D unresolved. Trimming removed 0 bases at V and 11 bases at J, with 20 bases between. Germline V CDR1 and CDR2: LGHNA, YSLEER. CDR3 length: 16 amino acids.

This chain uses TRBV7-2 with TRBJ2-4, with 12 bases that match TRBD2. V trimming: 2 bases; J trimming: 6 bases; junction bases outside the gene matches: 8. There are 17 residues in the CDR3. Germline lookup yields CDR1 SGHTA and CDR2 FQGNSA. The CDR3 protein is CASSLPPSGGAGNIQYF. CDR3 sequence (DNA): TGTGCCAGCAGCTTACCCCCTAGCGGGGGGGCGGGAAACATTCAGTACTTC.

Worth noting for this clone: At one end, the junction sequence differs from germline, possibly due to a read error. This chain uses TRBV6-1 with TRBJ1-5; the match to TRBD1 covers 8 bases. Germline CDR1 MNHNS, CDR2 SASEGT. The CDR3 is 14 residues long. Written as DNA, the CDR3 is TGTGCCAGCAGAGAAGGACAGGGCTATCAGCCCCAGCATTTT. It yields the protein CASREGQGYQPQHF.

The chain carries TRBV3-1 (or the pseudogene TRBV3-2) and TRBJ2-7; 9 bases are shared with TRBD1. The ends lost 4 bases at V and 5 bases at J; junction bases unmatched: 9. Germline V gene lookup returns CDR1 LGHDT and CDR2 YNNKEL (reference sequence). The CDR3 sequence is 15 residues long. CDR3 sequence reads: CASSPRRQGVNEQYF. CDR3 coding DNA: TGTGCCAGCAGCCCTCGAAGACAGGGGGTTAACGAGCAGTACTTC.

The chain couples TRBV12-3 or TRBV12-4 to TRBJ1-5; no clear D. The CDR3 consists of 13 residues. With 3 bases removed from V and 7 bases from J, the gap between germline ends came to 10 bases. The chain's CDR3 is CASSLEGLQPQHF. In nucleotides, the CDR3 is TGTGCCAGCAGTTTGGAAGGTTTACAGCCCCAGCATTTT.

This clone was seen a single time. V usage is TRBV6-5 and J usage is TRBJ2-7; no definite D call. V dropped 0 bases and J dropped 2 bases, with 11 bases sitting between them. CDR3 length: 15 residues. Germline V gene sequence: CDR1 MNHEY, CDR2 SVGAGI. The CDR3 is CASSYSRQIAYEQYF. The CDR3 nucleotides are TGTGCCAGCAGTTACTCGCGCCAGATAGCCTACGAGCAGTACTTC.

The CDR3 coding sequence is TGTGCCAGCAGTTACTCTCACAGCTCTGGAAACACCATATATTTT. Amino acids: CASSYSHSSGNTIYF. The gene calls are TRBV6-5 and TRBJ1-3; D remains unclear. This CDR3 spans 15 amino acids. From germline, CDR1 is MNHEY and CDR2 SVGAGI. Deletions cut 0 bases from V and 0 bases from J, with 6 bases between.

This sequence joins TRBV6-5 and TRBJ2-3; D is possibly TRBD2 (5 bases). The germline gives CDR1 MNHEY, CDR2 SVGAGI. CDR3 length equals 14 residues. Trimming removed 7 bases from V and 1 base from J, with 12 bases in between. The CDR3 loop is CASKGGGGTDTQYF. CDR3 nucleotides: TGTGCCAGCAAAGGAGGTGGCGGCACAGATACGCAGTATTTT.

The J gene is TRBJ1-3, the V gene TRBV27; D unresolved. Germline V lookup: CDR1 MNHEY, CDR2 SMNVEV (reference sequence). This CDR3 region has 14 residues. V lost 6 bases and J 0 bases, leaving 9 bases between the germline ends. The DNA for the CDR3 is TGTGCCAGCAGCTTGGCCAGCTCTGGAAACACCATATATTTT. Its protein product is CASSLASSGNTIYF.

The sample holds one count of this clone. The rearrangement joins TRBV2 to TRBJ2-3; D may correspond to TRBD1 or TRBD2 (6 bases each). The CDR3 is made up of 15 amino acids. In germline, CDR1 is SNHLY, CDR2 FYNNEI. Trimming took 8 bases from V and 0 from J, leaving 15 bases between them. CDR3 sequence: CASSRGQASTDTQYF. For the CDR3, the DNA is TGTGCCAGCTCTCGGGGGCAGGCCAGCACAGATACGCAGTATTTT. The variable domain in full, with the rest retrieved from reference TRBV2 and TRBJ2-3, is EPEVTQTPSHQVTQMGQEVILRCVPISNHLYFYWYRQILGQKVEFLVSFYNNEISEKSEIFDDQFSVERPDGSNFTLKIRSTKLEDSAMYFCASSRGQASTDTQYFGPGTRLTVL.

The V call is TRBV5-4, the J call TRBJ2-1; the D call may be TRBD1 or TRBD2 (5 bases each). This CDR3 is built from 14 residues. From germline, CDR1 is SGHNT and CDR2 YYREEE (reference sequence). The V end lost 0 bases, the J end lost 5 bases, and 9 bases lay between the germline ends. The DNA of the CDR3 is TGTGCCAGCAGCTTGGCGGGACGGAACAATGAGCAGTTCTTC. Translated: CASSLAGRNNEQFF. Supplemented by reference TRBV5-4 and TRBJ2-1, the full variable domain reads ETGVTQSPTHLIKTRGQQVTLRCSSQSGHNTVSWYQQALGQGPQFIFQYYREEENGRGNFPPRFSGLQFPNYSSELNVNALELDDSALYLCASSLAGRNNEQFFGPGTRLTVL.

The chain links TRBV19 to TRBJ2-5; no clear D gene. The ends were cut back, 3 bases at V and 5 bases at J, with 4 bases in the middle. The length of the CDR3 is 11 residues. CDR1 is LNHDA and CDR2 is SQIVND in the germline V gene (reference sequence). CDR3 nucleotide sequence: TGTGCCAGTAGTATGCGGGAGACCCAGTACTTC. Translated, it gives CASSMRETQYF.

The CDR3 spells CASSLPPQETQYF. The CDR3 DNA reads TGTGCCAGCAGCTTGCCCCCTCAAGAGACCCAGTACTTC. The genes are TRBV5-6 and TRBJ2-5; D gene uncertain. Trimming removed 1 base at V and 2 bases at J, with 6 bases between. The CDR3 runs to 13 residues. Per the germline V gene, CDR1 is SGHDT and CDR2 is YYEEEE.

This rearrangement joins TRBV7-3 to TRBJ2-5; 7 positions match TRBD2. J gave up 7 bases and V 4 bases, and 6 bases lay outside the gene matches. Looked up from germline, CDR1 is SGHTA and CDR2 is FQGTGA. The CDR3 has 13 amino acids. CDR3 residues: CASSSPPGGTQYF. The CDR3 nucleotides read TGTGCCAGCAGCTCCCCCCCGGGGGGGACCCAGTACTTC.

The chain couples TRBV5-4 to TRBJ2-3; D might be TRBD1 (5 bases). Germline V gene data show CDR1 as SGHNT and CDR2 as YYREEE (reference sequence). The CDR3 contains 13 residues. Trimming removed 4 bases at V and 5 bases at J, with 11 bases between. The CDR3 is CASSQGQRDTQYF. CDR3 nucleotide sequence: TGTGCCAGCAGCCAGGGCCAACGAGATACGCAGTATTTT. The variable domain in full, with the rest retrieved from reference TRBV5-4 and TRBJ2-3, is ETGVTQSPTHLIKTRGQQVTLRCSSQSGHNTVSWYQQALGQGPQFIFQYYREEENGRGNFPPRFSGLQFPNYSSELNVNALELDDSALYLCASSQGQRDTQYFGPGTRLTVL.

V usage is TRBV6-6 and J usage is TRBJ1-5; D remains unclear. CDR1 is MNHNY, CDR2 SVGAGI, per germline (reference sequence). Trimming took off 2 bases at V and 0 bases at J, with 11 bases between the two ends. The CDR3 covers 16 residues. CDR3 DNA sequence: TGTGCCAGCAGTTACGGTCAGACCAGTAGCAATCAGCCCCAGCATTTT. Amino acids: CASSYGQTSSNQPQHF.

The chain employs TRBV10-1 and TRBJ2-7; no clear D gene. Trimming pared 10 bases from V and 4 bases from J, leaving 5 bases between. The V gene's germline CDR1 is WNHNN and CDR2 SYGVQD (reference sequence). The CDR3 covers 9 residues. CDR3 DNA: TGCGCCACCCGATACGAGCAGTACTTC. Amino acid sequence: CATRYEQYF.

This chain links TRBV2 with TRBJ2-5; 8 bases match TRBD1. The CDR3 is 14 residues long. The J segment lost 4 bases and the V segment lost 7 bases, leaving 8 bases of the junction unmatched. Germline CDR1 is SNHLY and CDR2 is FYNNEI. CDR3 nucleotides: TGTGCCAGCAATGAGCGGACAGGGCGAGAGACCCAGTACTTC. This sequence encodes CASNERTGRETQYF.

This clone showed up just once. V gene TRBV20-1 combines with J gene TRBJ2-1; no reliable D call. CDR1 and CDR2 (germline): DFQATT, SNEGSKA (reference sequence). The CDR3 spans 11 residues. Between the trimmed V and J ends, which lost 4 bases and 5 bases, there was a span of 6 bases. Here the CDR3 reads CSANSNNEQFF. DNA of the CDR3: TGCAGTGCTAATTCGAACAATGAGCAGTTCTTC.

CDR3 residues: CASSQDLTGTYNEQFF. CDR3 nucleotides: TGCGCCAGCAGCCAAGATCTGACGGGTACCTACAATGAGCAGTTCTTC. This sequence joins TRBV4-3 and TRBJ2-1, with D uncertain. This CDR3 contains 16 residues. Germline values: CDR1 LGHNA, CDR2 YSLEER. Trimming removed 0 bases at V and 2 bases at J, with 11 bases between.

The V gene is TRBV5-6, the J gene TRBJ2-1; no reliable D call. In germline, CDR1 is SGHDT, CDR2 YYEEEE. Trimming removed 6 bases at V and 6 bases at J, with 7 bases between. The CDR3 sequence is 11 residues long. The CDR3 reads CASTLRNEQFF. DNA for the CDR3: TGTGCCAGCACCCTTCGCAATGAGCAGTTCTTC.